Following are 5 T cell receptor beta chains from one sample sequenced in a study of blood T cell repertoires in COVID-19. Some clones are missing from TCRdb's copy, which holds only in-frame ones; the method was immunoSEQ multiplex PCR. This sample yields approximately 220,000 clones, of which 85% to 90% are seen a single time; 2% to 2.5% belongs to the top ten. The sample taken for sequencing was peripheral blood. Source of these receptors: a woman aged 45-59 years with acute or convalescent COVID-19.

The chain combines TRBV29-1 with TRBJ2-2, with TRBD2 matching 8 bases. Germline-derived CDR1 and CDR2 are SQVTM and ANQGSEA. CDR3 length equals 12 residues. Trimming cost V 8 bases and J 4 bases; bases outside gene matches: 3. CDR3: CSLTSGTGELFF. The CDR3 nucleotides read TGCAGCCTAACTAGCGGCACCGGGGAGCTGTTTTTT.

The genes are TRBV6-2 or TRBV6-3 and TRBJ2-5; D unclear. The CDR3 sequence is 17 residues long. Germline assignment: CDR1 MNHEY and CDR2 SVGEGT. V was pared by 1 base and J by 2 bases, with 17 bases between. The CDR3 region has the DNA TGTGCCAGCAGTTACTTCCCCCTCAGTCCCTCTCAAGAGACCCAGTACTTC. Amino acids: CASSYFPLSPSQETQYF.

V gene TRBV2 combines with J gene TRBJ1-4; maybe TRBD1 (6 bases). CDR3 length: 14 amino acids. Trimming cost V 7 bases and J 3 bases, with 12 bases left between them. The germline CDR1 and CDR2 sequences are SNHLY and FYNNEI. The DNA for the CDR3 is TGTGCCAGCAAACAGGGATATGCTAATGAAAAACTGTTTTTT. Amino acids: CASKQGYANEKLFF.

The gene calls are TRBV20-1 and TRBJ2-3, with 11 bases aligning to TRBD2. V gave up 3 bases and J gave up 5 bases; unmatched junction bases: 4. This CDR3 region has 14 residues. Germline lookup yields CDR1 DFQATT and CDR2 SNEGSKA (reference sequence). As DNA, the CDR3 is TGCAGTGCTAGTAAACTAGCGGGAGTAGATACGCAGTATTTT. As protein: CSASKLAGVDTQYF.

This sequence joins TRBV7-9 and TRBJ1-1, with no clear D. V was clipped by 7 bases and J by 7 bases, with 10 bases between them. Germline CDR1 SEHNR, CDR2 FQNEAQ (reference sequence). The CDR3 is 11 amino acids. The CDR3 here is CASTSVSEAFF. DNA for the CDR3: TGTGCCAGCACCTCAGTCAGTGAAGCTTTCTTT. Full variable domain (outside the CDR3, taken from reference TRBV7-9 and TRBJ1-1): DTGVSQNPRHKITKRGQNVTFRCDPISEHNRLYWYRQTLGQGPEFLTYFQNEAQLEKSRLLSDRFSAERPKGSFSTLEIQRTEQGDSAMYLCASTSVSEAFFGQGTRLTVV.